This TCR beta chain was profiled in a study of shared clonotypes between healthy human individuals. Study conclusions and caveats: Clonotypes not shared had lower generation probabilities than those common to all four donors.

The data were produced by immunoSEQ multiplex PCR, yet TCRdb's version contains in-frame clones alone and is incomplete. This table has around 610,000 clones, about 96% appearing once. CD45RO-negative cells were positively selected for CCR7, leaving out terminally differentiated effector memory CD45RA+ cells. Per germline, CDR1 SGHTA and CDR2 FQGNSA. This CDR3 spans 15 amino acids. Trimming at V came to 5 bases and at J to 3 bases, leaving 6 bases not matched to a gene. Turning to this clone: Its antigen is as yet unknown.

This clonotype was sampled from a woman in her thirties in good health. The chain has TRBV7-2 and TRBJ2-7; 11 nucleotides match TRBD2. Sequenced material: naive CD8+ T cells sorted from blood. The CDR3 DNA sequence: TGTGCCAGCAGCCGCAGACTAGCGGGGCGCTACGAGCAGTACTTC. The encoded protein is CASSRRLAGRYEQYF.